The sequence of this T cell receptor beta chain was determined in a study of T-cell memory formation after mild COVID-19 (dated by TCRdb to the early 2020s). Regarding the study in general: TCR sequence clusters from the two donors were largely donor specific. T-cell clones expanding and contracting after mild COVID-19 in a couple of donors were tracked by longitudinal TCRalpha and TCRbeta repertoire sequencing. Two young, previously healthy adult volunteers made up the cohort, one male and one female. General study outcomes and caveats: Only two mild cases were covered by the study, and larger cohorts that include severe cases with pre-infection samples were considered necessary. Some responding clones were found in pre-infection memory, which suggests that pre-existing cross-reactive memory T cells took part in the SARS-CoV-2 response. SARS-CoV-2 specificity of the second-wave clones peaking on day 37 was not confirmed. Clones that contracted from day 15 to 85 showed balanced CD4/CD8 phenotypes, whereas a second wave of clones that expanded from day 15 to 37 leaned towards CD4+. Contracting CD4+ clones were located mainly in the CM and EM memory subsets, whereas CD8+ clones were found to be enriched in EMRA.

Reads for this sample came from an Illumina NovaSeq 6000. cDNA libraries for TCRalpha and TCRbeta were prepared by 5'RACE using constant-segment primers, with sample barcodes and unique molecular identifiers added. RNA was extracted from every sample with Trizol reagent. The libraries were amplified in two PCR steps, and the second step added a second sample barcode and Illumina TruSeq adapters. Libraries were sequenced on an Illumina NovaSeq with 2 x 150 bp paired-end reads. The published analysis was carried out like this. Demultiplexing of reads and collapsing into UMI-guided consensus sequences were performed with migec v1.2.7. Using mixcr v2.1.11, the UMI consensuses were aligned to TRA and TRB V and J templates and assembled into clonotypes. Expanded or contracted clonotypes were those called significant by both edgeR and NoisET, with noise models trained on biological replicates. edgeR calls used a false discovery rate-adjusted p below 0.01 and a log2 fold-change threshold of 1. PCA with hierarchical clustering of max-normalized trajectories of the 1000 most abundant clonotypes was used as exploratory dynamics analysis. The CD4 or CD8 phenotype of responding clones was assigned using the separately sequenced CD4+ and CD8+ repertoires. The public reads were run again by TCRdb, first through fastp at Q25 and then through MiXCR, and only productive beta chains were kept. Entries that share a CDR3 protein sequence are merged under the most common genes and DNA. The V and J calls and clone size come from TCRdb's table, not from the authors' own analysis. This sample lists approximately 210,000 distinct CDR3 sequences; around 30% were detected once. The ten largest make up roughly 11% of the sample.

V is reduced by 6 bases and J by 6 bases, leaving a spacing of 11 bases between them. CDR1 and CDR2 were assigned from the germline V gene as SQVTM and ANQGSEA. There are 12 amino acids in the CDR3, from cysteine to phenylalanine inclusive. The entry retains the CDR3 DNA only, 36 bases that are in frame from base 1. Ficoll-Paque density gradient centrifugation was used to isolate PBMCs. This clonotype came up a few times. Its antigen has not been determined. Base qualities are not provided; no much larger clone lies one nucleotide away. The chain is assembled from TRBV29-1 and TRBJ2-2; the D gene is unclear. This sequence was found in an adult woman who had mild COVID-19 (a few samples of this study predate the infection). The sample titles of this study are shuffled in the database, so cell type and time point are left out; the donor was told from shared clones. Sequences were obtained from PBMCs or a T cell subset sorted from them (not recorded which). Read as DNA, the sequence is TGCAGCGTCCGCCGGGCTGCCGGGGAGCTGTTTTTT. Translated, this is CSVRRAAGELFF.